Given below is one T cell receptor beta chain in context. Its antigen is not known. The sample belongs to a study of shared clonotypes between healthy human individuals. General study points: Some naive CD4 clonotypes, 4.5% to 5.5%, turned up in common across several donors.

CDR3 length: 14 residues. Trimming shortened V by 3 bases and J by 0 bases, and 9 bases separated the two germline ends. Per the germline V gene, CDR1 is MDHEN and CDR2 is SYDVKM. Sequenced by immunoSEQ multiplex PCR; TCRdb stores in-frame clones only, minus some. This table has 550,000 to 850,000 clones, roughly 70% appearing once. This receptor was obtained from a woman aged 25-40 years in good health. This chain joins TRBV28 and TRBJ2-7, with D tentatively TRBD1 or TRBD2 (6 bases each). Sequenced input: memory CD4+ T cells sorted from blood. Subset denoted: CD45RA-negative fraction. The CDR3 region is CASSFGGLSYEQYF. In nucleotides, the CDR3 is TGTGCCAGCAGTTTTGGGGGGCTCTCCTACGAGCAGTACTTC.